Following are 31 T cell receptor beta chains from one sample sequenced in a study of T cell changes during pregnancy in multiple sclerosis. Generated by immunoSEQ multiplex PCR, the TCRdb table keeps only in-frame clones and is missing some. This table holds tens of thousands of clones, 90% found once. The specimen comprised CD8+ T cells from peripheral blood mononuclear cells, sampled before pregnancy. The receptor set was obtained from a female donor with multiple sclerosis, enrolled in a pregnancy study.

The V call is TRBV7-6, the J call TRBJ1-4; 9 bases match TRBD1. The CDR3 consists of 14 residues. Germline V CDR1 and CDR2: SGHVS, FNYEAQ. V shed 7 bases and J 5 bases; nucleotides not matched to a gene: 5. The CDR3 region is CASNLGTGNEKLFF. In DNA form, the CDR3 reads TGTGCCAGCAATTTAGGGACAGGGAATGAAAAACTGTTTTTT.

This chain connects TRBV5-4 to TRBJ2-2; no firm D call. Trimming removed 5 bases from V and 3 bases from J, with 14 bases in between. This CDR3 comprises 15 residues. Per germline, CDR1 SGHNT and CDR2 YYREEE (reference sequence). The CDR3 sequence: CASSESLSHTGELFF. The CDR3 DNA follows: TGTGCCAGCAGTGAAAGCCTCTCGCACACCGGGGAGCTGTTTTTT.

The V call is TRBV11-3, the J call TRBJ1-1, with D unclear. Germline assignment: CDR1 SGHNT and CDR2 YENEEA. The CDR3 spans 13 residues. Trimming removed 2 bases at V and 5 bases at J, with 9 bases between. CDR3 sequence reads: CASSLFRGTEAFF. CDR3 bases: TGTGCCAGCAGCTTATTCCGGGGAACTGAAGCTTTCTTT.

The count of this clone is one. V and J are TRBV9 and TRBJ2-2; TRBD2 agrees at 13 bases. Germline lookup yields CDR1 SGDLS and CDR2 YYNGEE. This CDR3 is built from 18 residues. Losses at the gene ends were 4 bases for V and 6 bases for J; bases not matched to a gene: 12. As DNA, the CDR3 is TGTGCCAGCAGCTCCCGGACTAGCGGGGGACACCGACCCGGGGAGCTGTTTTTT. This translates into CASSSRTSGGHRPGELFF.

This chain links TRBV7-9 with TRBJ2-7; TRBD1 agrees at 9 bases. CDR1 SEHNR and CDR2 FQNEAQ come from the germline V gene (reference sequence). The V segment lost 5 bases and the J segment 4 bases; nucleotides outside the gene matches: 12. The CDR3 runs 16 residues. CDR3 coding DNA: TGTGCCAGCAGCCCTACAACCGGGACAGGGATTTACGAGCAGTACTTC. As protein: CASSPTTGTGIYEQYF.

The chain recombines TRBV4-3 with TRBJ2-7; 7 bases are a match to TRBD2. V gave up 4 bases and J gave up 4 bases; unmatched junction bases: 1. CDR1 LGHNA and CDR2 YSLEER come from the germline V gene. The CDR3 extends over 12 amino acids. For the CDR3, the DNA is TGCGCCAGCAGCCGGGGGGGATACGAGCAGTACTTC. It specifies CASSRGGYEQYF.

This clone qualifies as medium-sized. The chain combines TRBV6-4 with TRBJ2-1; 15 bases line up with TRBD2. This CDR3 comprises 15 residues. V shed 4 bases and J 6 bases; nucleotides not matched to a gene: 1. The germline gives CDR1 MRHNA, CDR2 SNTAGT. This CDR3 reads CASSGTSGGANEQFF. The CDR3 DNA reads as TGTGCCAGCAGTGGGACTAGCGGGGGGGCCAATGAGCAGTTCTTC.

The V gene is TRBV30, the J gene TRBJ2-2; weak D call: TRBD1 (5 bases). This CDR3 spans 14 amino acids. Germline CDR1 reads GTSNPN; CDR2 reads SVGIG (reference sequence). Trimming cost V 2 bases and J 2 bases, with 9 bases left between them. The CDR3 DNA sequence: TGTGCCTGGAGTTGGGGCCCAAACACCGGGGAGCTGTTTTTT. Its protein product is CAWSWGPNTGELFF.

The rearrangement joins TRBV6-5 to TRBJ2-2; 7 nucleotides align to TRBD2. After removal of 6 bases from V and 5 bases from J, the junction contained 3 bases not matched to a gene. The CDR3 has 13 residues. Germline V gene sequence: CDR1 MNHEY, CDR2 SVGAGI. CDR3 DNA sequence: TGTGCCAGCAGGACTAGCTTGACCGGGGAGCTGTTTTTT. This codes for CASRTSLTGELFF.

This chain joins TRBV13 and TRBJ2-3, with 7 bases lining up with TRBD2. Germline V gives CDR1 PRHDT, CDR2 FYEKMQ (reference sequence). V lost 6 bases, J lost 6 bases, and 3 bases stayed unmatched. This CDR3 spans 12 amino acids. CDR3 in amino acids: CASRRGRDTQYF. DNA for the CDR3: TGTGCCAGCAGGCGGGGGAGGGATACGCAGTATTTT. Complete variable domain (other parts from reference TRBV13 and TRBJ2-3): AAGVIQSPRHLIKEKRETATLKCYPIPRHDTVYWYQQGPGQDPQFLISFYEKMQSDKGSIPDRFSAQQFSDYHSELNMSSLELGDSALYFCASRRGRDTQYFGPGTRLTVL.

The V and J genes are TRBV27 and TRBJ1-5, with D possibly being TRBD1 (5 bases). The CDR3 runs 12 residues. V shed 11 bases and J shed 3 bases, with 11 bases lying between them. CDR1 is MNHEY and CDR2 is SMNVEV in the germline V gene (reference sequence). Here the CDR3 DNA reads TGTGCCGCTGGAGGGGTCAATCAGCCCCAGCATTTT. Protein sequence: CAAGGVNQPQHF.

The CDR3 DNA sequence: TGTGCCAGCAGCGTACGACAGGGCTACGAGCAGTACTTC. Amino acid sequence: CASSVRQGYEQYF. V and J are TRBV9 and TRBJ2-7; 7 bases align to TRBD1. This CDR3 comprises 13 residues. V was pared by 1 base and J by 3 bases, with 1 base of the junction left unmatched. Germline V CDR1 and CDR2: SGDLS, YYNGEE.

The genes are TRBV7-8 and TRBJ2-7; 9 nucleotides line up with TRBD2. The ends lost 7 bases at V and 3 bases at J; junction bases unmatched: 4. Germline CDR1 reads SGHVS; CDR2 reads FQNEAQ. The CDR3 runs 13 residues. The CDR3 loop is CASTAGGLYEQYF. The CDR3 nucleotides read TGTGCCAGCACGGCGGGGGGGCTCTACGAGCAGTACTTC.

The J gene is TRBJ2-7, the V gene TRBV30; the D gene is possibly TRBD1 (5 bases). Germline V gene lookup returns CDR1 GTSNPN and CDR2 SVGIG (reference sequence). With 0 bases removed from V and 2 bases from J, the gap between germline ends came to 5 bases. This CDR3 is 12 amino acids long. The CDR3 region is CAWSVGPYEQYF. The CDR3 DNA follows: TGTGCCTGGAGTGTGGGGCCCTACGAGCAGTACTTC.

The chain joins TRBV13 to TRBJ2-7, with 7 bases that match TRBD1. This CDR3 comprises 14 residues. V dropped 1 base and J dropped 5; count of bases not matched to a gene: 5. The germline CDR1 and CDR2 sequences are PRHDT and FYEKMQ (reference sequence). For the CDR3, the DNA is TGTGCCAGCAGCTTAGCGACAGGGTCTGACGAGCAGTACTTC. Translating it yields CASSLATGSDEQYF.

The chain links TRBV19 to TRBJ2-7; D is perhaps TRBD2 (6 bases). Trimming removed 4 bases at V and 2 bases at J, with 12 bases between. Germline V gene data show CDR1 as LNHDA and CDR2 as SQIVND (reference sequence). The CDR3 consists of 14 residues. CDR3 DNA sequence: TGTGCCAGTAGTAATCTGGCGGGGACCTACGAGCAGTACTTC. Translating it yields CASSNLAGTYEQYF.

The chain recombines TRBV5-5 with TRBJ2-7; D might be TRBD2 (5 bases). The CDR3 sequence is 15 residues long. Trimming cost V 4 bases and J 1 base, with 15 bases left between them. Germline V lookup: CDR1 SGHKS, CDR2 YYEKEE (reference sequence). CDR3: CASSPHPGESYEQYF. For the CDR3, the DNA is TGTGCCAGCAGCCCGCACCCCGGGGAATCCTACGAGCAGTACTTC.

The chain couples TRBV7-6 to TRBJ1-5; no firm D call. CDR1 SGHVS and CDR2 FNYEAQ come from the germline V gene. V lost 5 bases and J 0 bases, leaving 11 bases between the germline ends. CDR3 size: 15 residues. The CDR3 protein is CASSETPISNQPQHF. The CDR3 DNA reads as TGTGCCAGCAGCGAAACCCCTATTAGCAATCAGCCCCAGCATTTT.

The J gene is TRBJ1-5, the V gene TRBV7-9; D remains unclear. The CDR3 is 14 residues long. V lost 1 base, J lost 5 bases, and 9 bases lay in between. Germline lookup yields CDR1 SEHNR and CDR2 FQNEAQ (reference sequence). In DNA, the CDR3 is TGTGCCAGCAGCTTAGGAGGGTCGGATCAGCCCCAGCATTTT. Translation gives CASSLGGSDQPQHF.

The gene calls are TRBV19 and TRBJ2-7; TRBD2 matches at 11 bases. This CDR3 comprises 15 residues. V dropped 3 bases and J dropped 4; count of bases not matched to a gene: 5. Germline V gives CDR1 LNHDA, CDR2 SQIVND (reference sequence). CDR3 nucleotide sequence: TGTGCCAGTAGTATCTCTAGCGGGGGGCCGTACGAGCAGTACTTC. It translates to CASSISSGGPYEQYF.

The chain uses TRBV5-4 and TRBJ2-7, with TRBD1 matching over 11 bases. The J segment lost 3 bases and the V segment lost 1 base, leaving 3 bases of the junction unmatched. Germline-derived CDR1 and CDR2 are SGHNT and YYREEE (reference sequence). This CDR3 is built from 15 residues. CDR3 sequence reads: CASSLPGQGDYEQYF. The CDR3, as DNA: TGTGCCAGCAGCTTGCCGGGACAGGGGGACTACGAGCAGTACTTC.

The DNA for the CDR3 is TGTGCCAGCAGCCAAGACCCCCGCGGAGCAACTAATGAAAAACTGTTTTTT. Protein sequence: CASSQDPRGATNEKLFF. This chain uses TRBV4-2 with TRBJ1-4, with D unresolved. The germline V gene encodes CDR1 LGHNA and CDR2 YNFKEQ. CDR3 length: 17 amino acids. V shed 0 bases and J shed 0 bases, with 11 bases lying between them.

This clone was detected once. The rearrangement uses TRBV2 and TRBJ1-4, with D unresolved. V was shortened by 5 bases and J by 0 bases, with 19 bases between the two germline ends. This CDR3 spans 18 amino acids. Per the germline V gene, CDR1 is SNHLY and CDR2 is FYNNEI. CDR3: CASSYQDTSYATNEKLFF. The CDR3 DNA sequence: TGTGCCAGCAGTTATCAAGACACGTCCTATGCAACTAATGAAAAACTGTTTTTT.

The chain combines TRBV7-3 with TRBJ2-3; tentative D call: TRBD2 (6 bases). CDR1 is SGHTA, CDR2 FQGTGA, per germline. V was pared by 2 bases and J by 1 base, with 10 bases between. This CDR3 has 15 amino acids. CDR3 residues: CASSLAGIGTDTQYF. As DNA, the CDR3 is TGTGCCAGCAGCTTAGCGGGGATTGGCACAGATACGCAGTATTTT.

V gene TRBV14 combines with J gene TRBJ2-3; possibly TRBD1 for D (6 bases). This CDR3 contains 18 residues. Germline values: CDR1 SGHDN, CDR2 FVKESK. Between the trimmed V and J ends, which lost 0 bases and 0 bases, there was a span of 16 bases. The CDR3 bases are TGTGCCAGCAGCCAAGATCAGATGGCAGGGGCTAGCACAGATACGCAGTATTTT. The encoded protein is CASSQDQMAGASTDTQYF.

CDR3 loop: CASSSLGGLYGYTF. DNA for the CDR3: TGTGCCAGCAGCTCATTGGGGGGACTCTATGGCTACACCTTC. The V gene is TRBV7-9, the J gene TRBJ1-2; the D gene is possibly TRBD1 (5 bases). This CDR3 spans 14 amino acids. The V end was cut by 4 bases, the J end by 4 bases, with 13 bases between. The germline CDR1 and CDR2 sequences are SEHNR and FQNEAQ (reference sequence).

This chain uses TRBV19 with TRBJ1-1; D gene unclear. CDR1 LNHDA and CDR2 SQIVND come from the germline V gene (reference sequence). V was clipped by 7 bases and J by 1 base, with 7 bases between them. The CDR3 covers 12 residues. CDR3 in DNA: TGTGCCAGTACCCCCGGGAACACTGAAGCTTTCTTT. Its translation is CASTPGNTEAFF.

The genes are TRBV6-6 and TRBJ1-4; a weak D match, TRBD1 (5 bases). The length of the CDR3 is 15 residues. Trimming took off 7 bases at V and 0 bases at J, with 12 bases between the two ends. Germline V gene lookup returns CDR1 MNHNY and CDR2 SVGAGI (reference sequence). DNA of the CDR3: TGTGCCAGCACTGTTAGGGGTGCAACTAATGAAAAACTGTTTTTT. Its protein product is CASTVRGATNEKLFF.

The rearrangement joins TRBV12-5 to TRBJ2-7; TRBD1 matches at 9 bases. Germline loops: CDR1 LGHNT, CDR2 FRNRAP. The CDR3 length is 15 residues. J was trimmed by 1 base and V by 7 bases; bases with no gene match: 8. The chain's CDR3 is CASAPGQGTSYEQYF. For the CDR3, the DNA is TGTGCTAGTGCCCCCGGACAGGGGACTTCCTACGAGCAGTACTTC.

The V and J genes are TRBV25-1 and TRBJ2-3; tentative D call: TRBD2 (5 bases). V was cut by 3 bases and J by 4 bases, with 14 bases left in between. Germline V gene sequence: CDR1 MGHDK, CDR2 SYGVNS. The CDR3 is 15 amino acids. The CDR3 DNA reads as TGTGCCAGCAGTGAGTCCCCGCTGAGGGCAGATACGCAGTATTTT. Protein: CASSESPLRADTQYF.

This chain uses TRBV19 with TRBJ2-4, with 10 bases that match TRBD1. CDR3 length: 17 residues. The germline V gene encodes CDR1 LNHDA and CDR2 SQIVND (reference sequence). V lost 1 base and J lost 8; bases outside the gene matches: 11. CDR3 nucleotides: TGTGCCAGTAGTATAGGGTCGGGACAGGGGCTATTCGACATTCAGTACTTC. Residues: CASSIGSGQGLFDIQYF.